This T cell receptor beta chain was identified in a study of STAT5B mutations in CD4+ large granular lymphocyte leukemia. Study results and caveats: Compared with healthy controls (2/35), patient top clones favored TRBV06 (8/27). Patient CD4-sorted repertoires looked more clonal than healthy CD4+ repertoires, even without putative leukemic clones. Main leukemic clonotypes were patient-specific, but roughly 26% appeared at low frequency elsewhere. Data were not HLA-matched across samples.

Comment on this clone: What it binds is unknown.

Generated by immunoSEQ multiplex PCR, the TCRdb table keeps only in-frame clones and is missing some. Here the sample spans around 50,000 clones, around 82% being singletons. The germline gives CDR1 MNHNY, CDR2 SVGAGI (reference sequence). Trimming shortened V by 2 bases and J by 5 bases, and 4 bases separated the two germline ends. The CDR3 consists of 12 residues. The sample consisted of CD4+ T cells from blood buffy coats. The chain joins TRBV6-6 to TRBJ1-5; D gene unclear. This clonotype was obtained from a human donor in good health. The CDR3 is CASSYGYQPQHF. The CDR3 region has the DNA TGTGCCAGCAGTTACGGGTATCAGCCCCAGCATTTT.